This T cell receptor (beta chain) comes out of a study of post-analysis software for immune sequencing data. The overall study: The study covered relapsing-remitting, secondary progressive and progressive-relapsing courses of multiple sclerosis. Findings and limits, study-wide: In multiple sclerosis, normalized Chao1 diversity was significantly below that of controls. Samples prepared in the same batch strongly co-clustered by F measure. Among several TRBV segments more frequent in patients than controls were TRBV5-6, TRBV5-1 and TRBV20-1.

Prepared libraries of TCR beta cDNA carried unique molecular identifiers. Input amounts of about 0.95 to 10 million T cells were used. These gave approximately 500,000 cDNA molecules, so each molecule approximated one T cell. TCRdb recomputed calls from the PCR reads with MiXCR, one row per CDR3 protein. The table records more than 350,000 distinct CDR3 sequences, about 39% of them present only once. This CDR3 has 14 residues. Trimming left V 0 bases short and J 4 bases short, with 13 bases between. In germline, CDR1 is DFQATT, CDR2 SNEGSKA (reference sequence). In regard to this clonotype: Its specificity is not known.

The chain recombines TRBV20-1 with TRBJ2-7; no firm D call. Sequences were obtained from blood. The clonotype comes from a girl aged 2 to 9 with multiple sclerosis. The CDR3 DNA reads as TGCAGTGCTAGAGATACTCGCGGTACTTACGAGCAGTACTTC. Translated, it gives CSARDTRGTYEQYF.